The entry below gives a single T cell receptor beta chain sequence along with its context. This sample stems from a study of blood T cell repertoires in COVID-19. As for the study in general: PBMCs, B-cell-depleted T cells, or T cells provided the cDNA or gDNA that made up the material.

Per the study methods: Nucleated cell counts were estimated from reference gene primer amplification. Generated by immunoSEQ multiplex PCR, the TCRdb table keeps only in-frame clones and is missing some. The V and J calls and clone size come from that table; D and trimming were worked out from the DNA. Of approximately 100,000 clones listed, roughly 87% are singletons. V dropped 6 bases and J dropped 0 bases, with 6 bases sitting between them. Per germline, CDR1 WNHNN and CDR2 SYGVQD (reference sequence). This CDR3 is 13 amino acids long. The clonotype originates from a woman aged 55-69 years with acute or convalescent COVID-19. The sequenced sample was peripheral blood. This rearrangement joins TRBV10-1 to TRBJ1-5; D not certain. For the CDR3, the DNA is TGCGCCAGCAGCGCTAATAGCAATCAGCCCCAGCATTTT. It translates to CASSANSNQPQHF.